Following are 10 T cell receptor beta chains from one sample sequenced in a study of Ad26.COV2.S vaccination and SARS-CoV-2 variants. Libraries were prepared by immunoSEQ multiplex PCR; TCRdb keeps only in-frame clonotypes and omits some of them. This table has hundreds of thousands of clones, about 88% appearing once. Indicated treatment: 15 to 20 received Ad26.COV2.S at low or high dose, single or two shots; roughly 5 received placebo; per-sample allocation not given. Specimens were obtained on day 63 following the first vaccine or placebo injection. Sequences were derived from peripheral blood, sampled in a trial of Ad26.COV2.S vaccine versus placebo. The receptors were gathered from a person between 18 and 59 years old who received the Ad26.COV2.S COVID-19 vaccine or a placebo.

V is TRBV19 and J is TRBJ1-1; D is unclear. The germline V gene has CDR1 LNHDA and CDR2 SQIVND (reference sequence). Trimming pared 5 bases from V and 5 bases from J, leaving 33 bases between. The CDR3 sequence is 20 residues long. CDR3 in DNA: TGTGCCAGTAGTGGTAGGAGCGTGGGGTTGGTCTCTGGGTTCCGGACTGAAGCTTTCTTT. It encodes CASSGRSVGLVSGFRTEAFF.

The chain has TRBV5-6 and TRBJ2-3, with 8 bases that match TRBD1. The CDR3 is 15 amino acids. Germline V gene lookup returns CDR1 SGHDT and CDR2 YYEEEE. After removal of 3 bases from V and 0 bases from J, the junction contained 3 bases not matched to a gene. The CDR3 DNA sequence: TGTGCCAGCAGCTGGACAGGGTTTAGCACAGATACGCAGTATTTT. Its translation is CASSWTGFSTDTQYF. The full variable domain, with the rest looked up from reference TRBV5-6 and TRBJ2-3, is DAGVTQSPTHLIKTRGQQVTLRCSPKSGHDTVSWYQQALGQGPQFIFQYYEEEERQRGNFPDRFSGHQFPNYSSELNVNALLLGDSALYLCASSWTGFSTDTQYFGPGTRLTVL.

This rearrangement joins TRBV5-1 to TRBJ2-7; 7 bases fit TRBD2. Germline V CDR1 and CDR2: SGHRS, YFSETQ. Unmatched junction bases numbered 11, after V lost 1 base and J lost 7 bases. The CDR3 has 15 residues. In nucleotides, the CDR3 is TGCGCCAGCAGCTTGCCCGCGGGGGAGGTACGTGAGCAGTACTTC. This gives the protein CASSLPAGEVREQYF.

The chain couples TRBV6-5 to TRBJ1-4; a possible D gene is TRBD1 (6 bases). This CDR3 region has 16 residues. Trimming removed 4 bases from V and 10 bases from J, with 22 bases in between. Germline V gene lookup returns CDR1 MNHEY and CDR2 SVGAGI. CDR3 protein: CASSSTLDRWRGKLFF. DNA of the CDR3: TGTGCCAGCAGTTCCACCCTCGACAGGTGGCGGGGAAAACTGTTTTTT.

This sequence joins TRBV9 and TRBJ2-1; 9 bases fit TRBD2. Germline V gene data show CDR1 as SGDLS and CDR2 as YYNGEE. This CDR3 region has 16 residues. V trimming: 0 bases; J trimming: 4 bases; junction bases outside the gene matches: 5. CDR3 sequence reads: CASSVEGLAGYNEQFF. CDR3 in DNA: TGTGCCAGCAGCGTAGAAGGGCTAGCGGGATACAATGAGCAGTTCTTC. Full variable domain (rest looked up from reference TRBV9 and TRBJ2-1): DSGVTQTPKHLITATGQRVTLRCSPRSGDLSVYWYQQSLDQGLQFLIQYYNGEERAKGNILERFSAQQFPDLHSELNLSSLELGDSALYFCASSVEGLAGYNEQFFGPGTRLTVL.

This sequence joins TRBV18 and TRBJ1-2; the match to TRBD1 covers 9 bases. J was trimmed by 6 bases and V by 5 bases; bases with no gene match: 13. Per germline, CDR1 KGHSH and CDR2 LQKENI. The CDR3 sequence is 16 residues long. The CDR3, as DNA: TGTGCCAGCTCAAAACCAAAGACAGGGGGTGCGGATGGCTACACCTTC. Translated, it gives CASSKPKTGGADGYTF.

J is TRBJ2-1 and V is TRBV28, with unresolved D. This CDR3 comprises 14 residues. Germline-derived CDR1 and CDR2 are MDHEN and SYDVKM. The V gene lost 7 bases and the J gene lost 6 bases, with 16 bases spanning the gap. The CDR3 region is CASKDLVFSNEQFF. The CDR3, as DNA: TGTGCCAGCAAGGACCTCGTTTTTAGCAATGAGCAGTTCTTC.

The chain couples TRBV27 to TRBJ1-2; D perhaps matches TRBD1 (6 bases). The CDR3 runs to 15 residues. V shed 8 bases and J shed 3 bases, with 19 bases lying between them. The germline CDR1 and CDR2 sequences are MNHEY and SMNVEV (reference sequence). CDR3 loop: CASCPQRAGDYGYTF. The CDR3 DNA follows: TGTGCCAGCTGTCCCCAACGGGCAGGGGACTATGGCTACACCTTC.

This clone has more than one count but fewer than ten. The same CDR3 is also encoded by other DNA sequences in this sample. The rearrangement uses TRBV2 and TRBJ2-1; D gene ambiguous. Trimming left V 5 bases short and J 3 bases short, with 8 bases between. The CDR3 spans 13 residues. Per germline, CDR1 SNHLY and CDR2 FYNNEI. The CDR3 spells CASSRQLYNEQFF. CDR3 DNA: TGTGCCAGCAGTAGGCAGCTCTACAATGAGCAGTTCTTC.

The V and J genes are TRBV7-2 and TRBJ2-1; 10 nucleotides agree with TRBD1. Germline CDR1 SGHTA, CDR2 FQGNSA. This CDR3 is 16 amino acids long. The ends lost 5 bases at V and 0 bases at J; junction bases unmatched: 4. CDR3 DNA sequence: TGTGCCAGCAGCACCTGGACAGGGGGCTCCTACAATGAGCAGTTCTTC. This codes for CASSTWTGGSYNEQFF.